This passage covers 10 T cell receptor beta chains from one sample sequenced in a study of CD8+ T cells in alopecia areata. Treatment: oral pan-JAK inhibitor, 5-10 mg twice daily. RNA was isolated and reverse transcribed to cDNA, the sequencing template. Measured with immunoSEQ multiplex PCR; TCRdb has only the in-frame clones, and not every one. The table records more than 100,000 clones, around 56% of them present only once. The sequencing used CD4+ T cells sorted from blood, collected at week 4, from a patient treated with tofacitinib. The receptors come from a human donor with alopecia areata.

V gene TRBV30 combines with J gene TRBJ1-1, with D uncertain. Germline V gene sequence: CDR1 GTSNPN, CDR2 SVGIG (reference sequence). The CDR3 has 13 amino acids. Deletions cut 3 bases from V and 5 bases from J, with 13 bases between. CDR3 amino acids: CAWRQNTYTEAFF. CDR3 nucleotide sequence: TGTGCCTGGAGACAGAATACTTATACTGAAGCTTTCTTT.

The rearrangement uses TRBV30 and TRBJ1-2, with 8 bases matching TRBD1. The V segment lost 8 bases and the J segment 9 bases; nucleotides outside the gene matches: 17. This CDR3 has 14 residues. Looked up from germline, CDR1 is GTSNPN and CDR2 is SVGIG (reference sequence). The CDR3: CARAHRDRSIRYTF. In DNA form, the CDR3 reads TGTGCCCGGGCACACCGGGACAGGTCCATACGCTACACCTTC.

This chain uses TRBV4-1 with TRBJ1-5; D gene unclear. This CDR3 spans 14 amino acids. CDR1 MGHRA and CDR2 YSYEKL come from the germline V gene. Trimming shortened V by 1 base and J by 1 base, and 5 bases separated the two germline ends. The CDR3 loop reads CASSQGDSNQPQHF. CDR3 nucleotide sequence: TGCGCCAGCAGCCAAGGAGACAGCAATCAGCCCCAGCATTTT.

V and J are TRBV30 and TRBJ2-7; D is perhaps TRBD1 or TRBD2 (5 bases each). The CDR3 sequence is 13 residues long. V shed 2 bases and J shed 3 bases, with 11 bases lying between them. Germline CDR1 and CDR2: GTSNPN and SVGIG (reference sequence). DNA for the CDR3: TGTGCCTGGAGTATAAGAGGGGACTACGAGCAGTACTTC. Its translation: CAWSIRGDYEQYF. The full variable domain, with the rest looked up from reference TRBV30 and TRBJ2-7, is SQTIHQWPATLVQPVGSPLSLECTVEGTSNPNLYWYRQAAGRGLQLLFYSVGIGQISSEVPQNLSASRPQDRQFILSSKKLLLSDSGFYLCAWSIRGDYEQYFGPGTRLTVT.

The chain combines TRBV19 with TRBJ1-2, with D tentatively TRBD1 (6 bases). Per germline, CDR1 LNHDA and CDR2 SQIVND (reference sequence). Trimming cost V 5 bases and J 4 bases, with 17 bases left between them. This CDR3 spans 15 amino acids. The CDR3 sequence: CASSPQGRGVYGYTF. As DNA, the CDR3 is TGTGCCAGTAGTCCGCAGGGGCGAGGGGTCTATGGCTACACCTTC.

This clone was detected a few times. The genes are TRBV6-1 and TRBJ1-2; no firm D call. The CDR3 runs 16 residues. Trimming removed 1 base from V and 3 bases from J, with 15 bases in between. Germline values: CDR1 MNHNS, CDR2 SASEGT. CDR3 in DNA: TGTGCCAGCAGTGAAGGTGTTAAGGGTATGGACTATGGCTACACCTTC. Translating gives CASSEGVKGMDYGYTF.

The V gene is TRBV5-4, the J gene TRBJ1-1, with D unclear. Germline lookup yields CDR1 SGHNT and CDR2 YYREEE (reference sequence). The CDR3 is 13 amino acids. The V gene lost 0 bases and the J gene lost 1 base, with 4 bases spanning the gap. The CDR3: CASSLDKNTEAFF. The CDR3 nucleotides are TGTGCCAGCAGCTTGGACAAGAACACTGAAGCTTTCTTT. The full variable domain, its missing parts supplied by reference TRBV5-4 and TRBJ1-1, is ETGVTQSPTHLIKTRGQQVTLRCSSQSGHNTVSWYQQALGQGPQFIFQYYREEENGRGNFPPRFSGLQFPNYSSELNVNALELDDSALYLCASSLDKNTEAFFGQGTRLTVV.

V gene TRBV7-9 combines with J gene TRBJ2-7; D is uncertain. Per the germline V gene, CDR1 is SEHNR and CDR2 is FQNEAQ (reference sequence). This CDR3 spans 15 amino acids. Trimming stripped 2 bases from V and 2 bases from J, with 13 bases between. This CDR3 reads CASSLYADVTYEQYF. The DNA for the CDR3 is TGTGCCAGCAGCTTATACGCGGACGTGACCTACGAGCAGTACTTC.

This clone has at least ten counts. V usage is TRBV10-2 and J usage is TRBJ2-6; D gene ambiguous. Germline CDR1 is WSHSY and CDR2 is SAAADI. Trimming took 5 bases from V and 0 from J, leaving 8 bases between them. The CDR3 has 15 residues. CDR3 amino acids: CASSSQGSGANVLTF. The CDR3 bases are TGCGCCAGCAGTTCCCAAGGCTCTGGGGCCAACGTCCTGACTTTC.

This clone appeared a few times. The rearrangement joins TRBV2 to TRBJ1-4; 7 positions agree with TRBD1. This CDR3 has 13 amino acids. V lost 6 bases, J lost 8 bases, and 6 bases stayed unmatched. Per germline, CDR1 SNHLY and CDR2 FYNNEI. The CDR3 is CASRQRTGEKLFF. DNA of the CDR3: TGTGCCAGCAGGCAAAGGACAGGAGAAAAACTGTTTTTT.